Below, one T cell receptor beta chain is given with its context. No antigen is known for it. Per the germline V gene, CDR1 is SGHTA and CDR2 is FQGNSA. The CDR3 is made up of 14 amino acids. V dropped 4 bases and J dropped 12 bases, with 19 bases sitting between them. Measured with immunoSEQ multiplex PCR; TCRdb has only the in-frame clones, and not every one. The sample includes tens of thousands of clones, more than 90% seen only once; the top ten take roughly 4.8%. The data originate from a study of T cell responses to AZD1222 COVID-19 vaccine. Regarding the study as a whole: CD4 TCRs linked to vaccination spanned spike, dominating at 160-218 and 743-854.

This clonotype was sampled from an adult in good health. The chain is built from TRBV7-2 and TRBJ2-1, with D unresolved. This material consisted of peripheral blood, taken on day 0 of AZD1222 vaccination. CDR3 nucleotides: TGTGCCAGCAGCTCCGCCGTTGTTAGGGATGGGCAGTTCTTC. It encodes CASSSAVVRDGQFF.